The entry that follows covers one T cell receptor (beta chain) sequence. The antigen is undetermined. The CDR3 extends over 15 amino acids. V was cut by 5 bases and J by 3 bases, with 14 bases left in between. CDR1 and CDR2 (germline): MNHNS, SASEGT. This sample was taken from a study of cytomegalovirus exposure and HLA in healthy donors. Study-wide results and limits: According to the study, 150 to 200 TCR beta chains were cytomegalovirus-associated.

The PCR ran on 60 Vbeta and 13 Jbeta primers. TCRdb keeps only in-frame clones here, not all; method: immunoSEQ multiplex PCR. The sample has 35,000 to 55,000 clones; under 65% are singletons. The rearrangement links TRBV6-1 to TRBJ1-5, with D unresolved. Sequenced material: PBMCs. This TCR came from a human donor in good health. The CDR3 bases are TGTGCCAGCAGTTTCCCGAGTGGAGACAATCAGCCCCAGCATTTT. This encodes CASSFPSGDNQPQHF.